This TCR beta chain was found in a study of T-cell reconstitution after alpha-beta-depleted transplantation in children. Study-level points and caveats: Expanded graft clones numbering several hundred reportedly gave rise to alpha-beta T cells about two months after transplant.

V was trimmed by 8 bases and J by 2 bases, leaving 25 bases between them. The CDR3 consists of 18 residues. Per the germline V gene, CDR1 is MDHEN and CDR2 is SYDVKM. Construction of the TCRbeta library involved unique molecular identifiers. TCRdb passed the PCR reads through MiXCR, listing each CDR3 protein once. This table holds about 150,000 distinct CDR3 sequences, around 8.8% found once. This clonotype was seen repeatedly, ten times or more. Antigen: not known. The clonotype comes from a female patient aged 2-15 years who had a stem cell transplant for congenital amegakaryocytic thrombocytopenia, so the T cells may come from the graft donor. The source material was PBMCs, mostly from graft donor cells, sampled 180 days after TCRalphabeta/CD19-depleted stem cell transplant. The chain couples TRBV28 to TRBJ2-1; tentatively, D is TRBD2 (6 bases). The CDR3 spells CASPDSLAKAQTYNEQFF. The CDR3 nucleotides are TGTGCCAGCCCGGACTCTCTAGCGAAGGCTCAAACCTACAATGAGCAGTTCTTC.